A selection of T cell receptor beta chains follows, all from one sample in a study of blood T cell repertoires in COVID-19. Clones were sequenced by immunoSEQ multiplex PCR, and TCRdb holds only the in-frame ones, with some missing. Here the sample spans roughly 150,000 clones, 70% to 90% being singletons. The sequencing input was peripheral blood. Receptor source: a woman aged 80 or over with acute or convalescent COVID-19. Both conserved end residues are trimmed from each CDR3.

>TRBJ1-6|TRBV2
ASSEYEGRGSPLH
>TRBJ1-5|TRBV2
ASSDRQSNQPQH
>TRBJ2-1|TRBV9
ASSTIASLTMNEQF
>TRBJ2-1|TRBV2
ATLPTGYNEQF
>TRBJ2-1|TRBV7-3
ASSPGGSYNEQF
>TRBJ1-1|TRBV10-3
AISADRLGNTEAF
>TRBJ2-3|TRBV2
ASSPNGAGDTQY
>TRBJ2-7|TRBV3-1/TRBV3-2
ASSLGQGAREQY
>TRBJ2-5|TRBV9
ASNRQGEETQY
>TRBJ1-1|TRBV6-5
ASSFTGGTKEAF
>TRBJ1-6|TRBV27
ASRLTGRYSPLH
>TRBJ1-4|TRBV4-3
ASSQDSRGENEKLF
>TRBJ1-3|TRBV6-5
ASREGGNTIY
>TRBJ1-2|TRBV2
ASTLTGYTYGYT
>TRBJ1-2|TRBV6-4
ANSRCGYT
>TRBJ1-1|TRBV3-1/TRBV3-2
ASSRPGQGPEAF
>TRBJ2-7|TRBV30
AWGRTGGSYEQY
>TRBJ2-1|TRBV9
ASSVGTSGGSYNEQF
>TRBJ2-2|TRBV3-1/TRBV3-2
ASSHLGTTGTGELF
>TRBJ2-2|TRBV11-2
ASSLDPFLLSTGELF
>TRBJ1-5|TRBV6-5
ASRSGTGFNQPQH
>TRBJ1-2|TRBV12-2
ASRLVAGLNGYT
>TRBJ1-4|TRBV9
ASSRTATNEKLF
>TRBJ1-2|TRBV5-8
ASSSWTGPHTEDGYT
>TRBJ1-4|TRBV5-1
ASSVQSGQNEKLF
>TRBJ2-7|TRBV5-1
ASTLGSGISYEQY
>TRBJ1-3|TRBV5-1
ASSEEPGNTIY
>TRBJ2-2|TRBV5-8
ASSSGGTGELF
>TRBJ1-1|TRBV18
ASREGLNTEAF
>TRBJ1-2|TRBV9
ASSAQGFFGYT
>TRBJ1-1|TRBV6-6
ASSSTGQDYFEAF
>TRBJ2-5|TRBV3-1/TRBV3-2
ASSQVHRKETQY
>TRBJ1-2|TRBV5-1
ASSLFPQTNYGYT
>TRBJ1-2|TRBV5-1
ASSPRGTGDGYT
>TRBJ1-4|TRBV5-1
ASSGTGGASNEKLF
>TRBJ1-1|TRBV5-1
ASRANVGEGDTEAF
>TRBJ2-5|TRBV18
ASSPFGEVETQY
>TRBJ2-7|TRBV5-1
ASSDVQGVGEQY
>TRBJ1-1|TRBV19
ASKIQGVEITEAF
>TRBJ1-5|TRBV19
ASSSRAGTYQPQH